This entry lists 12 T cell receptor beta chains sequenced from one sample in a study of T cells in Graves' hyperthyroidism and ophthalmopathy. It was RNA transcripts that yielded the amplified TCR beta CDR3 regions. First-round RT-PCR targeting the TCR CDR3 was performed with the HTBI primer set. TCRdb fed the multiplex PCR reads into MiXCR, producing one record per CDR3 protein. The data show approximately 400,000 distinct CDR3 sequences, approximately 15% seen once. Sequencing was performed on blood. These receptors were collected from a woman aged 55-70 years with Graves' hyperthyroidism.

This clonotype was counted once. Written as DNA, the CDR3 is TGTGCCAGCAGCAAAGGAATTGCGAACACCGGGGAGCTGTTTTTT. Amino acids: CASSKGIANTGELFF. The chain joins TRBV25-1 to TRBJ2-2; unclear D gene. The CDR3 has 15 amino acids. Germline CDR1 MGHDK, CDR2 SYGVNS. V was shortened by 6 bases and J by 0 bases, with 11 bases between the two germline ends.

This clonotype was seen repeatedly, ten times or more. The chain recombines TRBV11-2 with TRBJ2-7; D is ambiguous. There are 12 residues in the CDR3. V lost 3 bases and J lost 3, with 6 bases in between. Germline lookup yields CDR1 SGHAT and CDR2 FQNNGV. The CDR3, as DNA: TGTGCCAGCAGCTTTAGTCTCTACGAGCAGTACTTC. Its translation is CASSFSLYEQYF.

The gene calls are TRBV6-5 and TRBJ2-1; D is undetermined. The length of the CDR3 is 13 residues. Germline values: CDR1 MNHEY, CDR2 SVGAGI. Trimming stripped 2 bases from V and 9 bases from J, with 11 bases between. The CDR3 region is CASSYATPAEQFF. The CDR3 DNA is TGTGCCAGCAGTTACGCGACGCCCGCTGAGCAGTTCTTC.

This clonotype has at least ten counts. As DNA, the CDR3 is TGTGCCAGCAGAGGACAGGCTGGCACTGAAGCTTTCTTT. Translating gives CASRGQAGTEAFF. This chain uses TRBV12-3 or TRBV12-4 with TRBJ1-1; 7 bases fit TRBD1. J was trimmed by 4 bases and V by 6 bases; bases with no gene match: 5. CDR3 length: 13 residues.

This clonotype was observed a handful of times. The chain joins TRBV13 to TRBJ1-6; 8 nucleotides match TRBD1. The V and J ends lost 5 bases and 9 bases, in that order; junction bases with no gene match: 9. The CDR3 contains 15 residues. Germline V gene data show CDR1 as PRHDT and CDR2 as FYEKMQ (reference sequence). The CDR3 region has the DNA TGTGCCAGCAGCCCCCCCAGACAGGGGAGTTCACCCCTCCACTTT. It translates to CASSPPRQGSSPLHF.

At least ten counts were recorded for this clonotype. This chain uses TRBV7-8 with TRBJ2-7; D gene unclear. The CDR3 has 14 residues. Germline assignment: CDR1 SGHVS and CDR2 FQNEAQ. The germline V and J ends were trimmed by 0 bases and 2 bases, with 8 bases remaining between them. Written as DNA, the CDR3 is TGTGCCAGCAGCTTAGCTCCTACGACCTACGAGCAGTACTTC. Its protein product is CASSLAPTTYEQYF.

This chain uses TRBV30 with TRBJ2-5; a weak D match, TRBD2 (6 bases). This CDR3 is 13 amino acids long. Germline lookup yields CDR1 GTSNPN and CDR2 SVGIG (reference sequence). Trimming left V 3 bases short and J 2 bases short, with 10 bases between. CDR3 coding DNA: TGTGCCTGGAGGTGGGGGGTGCAAGAGACCCAGTACTTC. This sequence encodes CAWRWGVQETQYF.

This clonotype was found many times. The chain recombines TRBV5-1 with TRBJ1-2, with 10 bases matching TRBD1. J was trimmed by 6 bases and V by 2 bases; bases with no gene match: 13. CDR3 length equals 17 residues. The germline CDR1 and CDR2 sequences are SGHRS and YFSETQ. In nucleotides, the CDR3 is TGCGCCAGCAGCTTCTCCCTCGAAACCGGGACAGGGGATGGCTACACCTTC. Residues: CASSFSLETGTGDGYTF.

This clonotype was observed a handful of times. The V gene is TRBV12-3 or TRBV12-4, the J gene TRBJ2-1, with 9 nucleotides matching TRBD1. V trimming: 6 bases; J trimming: 2 bases; junction bases outside the gene matches: 8. The length of the CDR3 is 16 residues. As DNA, the CDR3 is TGTGCCAGCAGCTCCAGTTGGACAGGGGCCTACAATGAGCAGTTCTTC. Amino acid sequence: CASSSSWTGAYNEQFF.

The table lists this clonotype with many counts. The genes are TRBV6-5 and TRBJ2-1, with 9 bases lining up with TRBD2. The germline V gene has CDR1 MNHEY and CDR2 SVGAGI. The junction had 3 bases not matched to a gene; V was cut back by 1 base and J by 8 bases. The length of the CDR3 is 14 residues. CDR3 bases: TGTGCCAGCAGTTACTTGGGACTAGCACATGAGCAGTTCTTC. Translating it yields CASSYLGLAHEQFF.

The V and J genes are TRBV6-1 and TRBJ2-7; D is perhaps TRBD1 (6 bases). The CDR3 length is 15 residues. Germline-derived CDR1 and CDR2 are MNHNS and SASEGT. V dropped 5 bases and J dropped 2 bases, with 16 bases sitting between them. CDR3 amino acids: CASSPFRQVPYEQYF. CDR3 bases: TGTGCCAGCAGTCCCTTTAGACAGGTTCCCTACGAGCAGTACTTC.

This clonotype has only a few counts. The chain is built from TRBV19 and TRBJ2-1, with D unresolved. The CDR3 covers 15 residues. V was shortened by 1 base and J by 0 bases, with 7 bases between the two germline ends. Looked up from germline, CDR1 is LNHDA and CDR2 is SQIVND (reference sequence). The CDR3 here is CASSIGTVSYNEQFF. Written as DNA, the CDR3 is TGTGCCAGTAGTATAGGGACGGTCTCCTACAATGAGCAGTTCTTC. The whole variable domain, remainder taken from reference TRBV19 and TRBJ2-1, is DGGITQSPKYLFRKEGQNVTLSCEQNLNHDAMYWYRQDPGQGLRLIYYSQIVNDFQKGDIAEGYSVSREKKESFPLTVTSAQKNPTAFYLCASSIGTVSYNEQFFGPGTRLTVL.